The next 25 T cell receptor beta chains were all read from a single sample in a study of cytomegalovirus exposure and HLA in healthy donors. PCR employed 60 Vbeta and 13 Jbeta primers. Sequenced by immunoSEQ multiplex PCR; TCRdb stores in-frame clones only, minus some. The table has over 200,000 clones, 70% seen once. The sequenced material came from PBMCs. Receptors were obtained from a middle-aged man in good health and CMV-seropositive.

The V call is TRBV25-1, the J call TRBJ2-1, with a tentative D call TRBD2 (6 bases). The CDR3 extends over 13 amino acids. V was trimmed by 3 bases and J by 12 bases, leaving 15 bases between them. In germline, CDR1 is MGHDK, CDR2 SYGVNS. The DNA of the CDR3 is TGTGCCAGCAGTGATCCGGGGGACGCCCGGCAGTTCTTC. It specifies CASSDPGDARQFF.

The chain combines TRBV19 with TRBJ1-5; D gene unclear. V shed 9 bases and J shed 2 bases, with 11 bases lying between them. The CDR3 runs 13 residues. In germline, CDR1 is LNHDA, CDR2 SQIVND (reference sequence). The CDR3 region has the DNA TGTGCCAGCGACGGCCGGGGCAATCAGCCCCAGCATTTT. This translates into CASDGRGNQPQHF.

This sequence joins TRBV6-5 and TRBJ1-2; D is unresolved. Germline loops: CDR1 MNHEY, CDR2 SVGAGI. Trimming left V 5 bases short and J 4 bases short, with 11 bases between. This CDR3 region has 13 residues. The CDR3 spells CASSGYIRYGYTF. Here the CDR3 DNA reads TGTGCCAGCAGTGGTTACATTCGCTATGGCTACACCTTC.

This clone was seen more than once but under ten times. The chain couples TRBV7-3 to TRBJ2-1, with a possible D match to TRBD2 (6 bases). The ends were cut back, 2 bases at V and 9 bases at J, with 11 bases in the middle. CDR1 is SGHTA, CDR2 FQGTGA, per germline. The CDR3 covers 13 residues. The CDR3 is CASSLGGSGEQFF. Written as DNA, the CDR3 is TGTGCCAGCAGCTTAGGAGGGTCTGGTGAGCAGTTCTTC.

This clone was recorded a few times. V and J are TRBV10-3 and TRBJ1-2; possible D gene TRBD1, 5 bases. The ends were cut back, 4 bases at V and 3 bases at J, with 12 bases in the middle. The CDR3 totals 14 residues. Germline values: CDR1 ENHRY, CDR2 SYGVKD. CDR3 bases: TGTGCCATCAGTGGTCAGGGCCCTGACTATGGCTACACCTTC. Its protein product is CAISGQGPDYGYTF.

This clone was recorded only once. This chain connects TRBV5-1 to TRBJ2-3; perhaps TRBD2 as D (6 bases). This CDR3 spans 15 amino acids. The germline V gene has CDR1 SGHRS and CDR2 YFSETQ. The germline V and J ends were trimmed by 0 bases and 4 bases, with 12 bases remaining between them. The CDR3 sequence is CASSLEGTGPDTQYF. The CDR3 DNA is TGCGCCAGCAGCTTGGAGGGGACTGGGCCAGATACGCAGTATTTT.

V is TRBV5-4 and J is TRBJ2-7; TRBD1 aligns across 9 bases. CDR1 is SGHNT and CDR2 is YYREEE in the germline V gene (reference sequence). The CDR3 runs to 14 residues. Germline trimming cut 4 bases from V and 5 bases from J; bases unmatched to any gene: 7. The CDR3 region is CASSAGGQGNEQYF. CDR3 DNA: TGTGCCAGCAGCGCCGGTGGACAGGGGAACGAGCAGTACTTC.

The V gene is TRBV2, the J gene TRBJ1-1; 9 bases match TRBD1. CDR3 size: 14 residues. With 6 bases clipped from V and 5 bases from J, the junction kept 7 bases outside the gene matches. Germline CDR1 reads SNHLY; CDR2 reads FYNNEI. Written as DNA, the CDR3 is TGTGCCAGCAGGTTGGAGACAGGGGGGACTGAAGCTTTCTTT. It translates to CASRLETGGTEAFF.

The rearrangement links TRBV18 to TRBJ1-2; D call uncertain. There are 14 residues in the CDR3. With 0 bases removed from V and 4 bases from J, the gap between germline ends came to 9 bases. The germline V gene encodes CDR1 KGHSH and CDR2 LQKENI. The CDR3 is CASSPPAESYGYTF. The CDR3 DNA reads TGTGCCAGCTCACCACCGGCGGAAAGCTATGGCTACACCTTC.

This clone occurred a few times. The V gene is TRBV27, the J gene TRBJ1-1, with D hard to call. The CDR3 sequence is 13 residues long. From germline, CDR1 is MNHEY and CDR2 SMNVEV (reference sequence). Trimming pared 10 bases from V and 7 bases from J, leaving 19 bases between. The chain's CDR3 is CATQTGSRGEAFF. CDR3 in DNA: TGTGCCACTCAGACCGGGAGCCGGGGTGAAGCTTTCTTT.

The chain links TRBV29-1 to TRBJ1-1; D gene ambiguous. The germline CDR1 and CDR2 sequences are SQVTM and ANQGSEA. The V gene lost 3 bases and the J gene lost 6 bases, with 14 bases spanning the gap. This CDR3 region has 13 residues. DNA for the CDR3: TGCAGCGTTGAGTGGCGGGGAGTCCCTGAAGCTTTCTTT. Its protein is CSVEWRGVPEAFF.

CDR3 residues: CASRNSSWGNQPQHF. For the CDR3, the DNA is TGTGCCAGTAGAAACAGCAGCTGGGGCAATCAGCCCCAGCATTTT. The chain combines TRBV19 with TRBJ1-5; D remains ambiguous. The CDR3 totals 15 residues. Trimming shortened V by 6 bases and J by 2 bases, and 14 bases separated the two germline ends. Germline CDR1 is LNHDA and CDR2 is SQIVND (reference sequence).

This chain connects TRBV5-1 to TRBJ2-6, with no clear D. The CDR3 runs to 16 residues. The V end lost 0 bases, the J end lost 0 bases, and 7 bases lay between the germline ends. The germline V gene encodes CDR1 SGHRS and CDR2 YFSETQ. CDR3 loop: CASSLEPGSGANVLTF. The CDR3 DNA reads TGCGCCAGCAGCTTGGAGCCGGGCTCTGGGGCCAACGTCCTGACTTTC.

The chain has TRBV7-6 and TRBJ2-1, with D maybe TRBD2 (5 bases). The CDR3 has 12 amino acids. The germline gives CDR1 SGHVS, CDR2 FNYEAQ. V was pared by 4 bases and J by 10 bases, with 11 bases between. CDR3 in DNA: TGTGCCAGCAGCTCCGGGGTCCCCGAGCAGTTCTTC. This translates into CASSSGVPEQFF.

The rearrangement links TRBV11-1 to TRBJ1-2, with D tentatively TRBD1 (5 bases). V was clipped by 3 bases and J by 8 bases, with 13 bases between them. CDR3 size: 13 residues. CDR1 SGHAT and CDR2 FQDESV come from the germline V gene (reference sequence). CDR3 protein: CASSLAGLGGYTF. In DNA, the CDR3 is TGTGCCAGCAGCTTGGCGGGGCTGGGAGGCTACACCTTC.

V is TRBV7-2 and J is TRBJ1-2, with a possible D match to TRBD1 (5 bases). The V end lost 3 bases, the J end lost 0 bases, and 20 bases lay between the germline ends. Germline assignment: CDR1 SGHTA and CDR2 FQGNSA. The CDR3 loop spans 18 amino acids. CDR3 residues: CASSFGRSGGRANYGYTF. The CDR3 coding sequence is TGTGCCAGCAGCTTTGGCCGGTCGGGGGGACGTGCTAACTATGGCTACACCTTC.

V is TRBV11-3 and J is TRBJ2-1; 10 nucleotides match TRBD2. Losses at the gene ends were 0 bases for V and 8 bases for J; bases not matched to a gene: 7. CDR1 SGHNT and CDR2 YENEEA come from the germline V gene. This CDR3 spans 16 amino acids. The CDR3 region is CASSLDYSSGGHEQFF. The CDR3 DNA follows: TGTGCCAGCAGCTTAGATTACTCTAGCGGGGGTCATGAGCAGTTCTTC.

The chain couples TRBV21-1 to TRBJ2-3; TRBD1 reflects the table's D call only, with no check against the DNA. TRBV21-1 is a known pseudogene. This CDR3 is 23 amino acids long. CDR3 protein: CASSKEMPLRTGTFDRCTDTQYF. For the CDR3, the DNA is TGTGCCAGCAGCAAGGAGATGCCGTTAAGGACAGGGACCTTTGATCGGTGCACAGATACGCAGTATTTT.

The gene calls are TRBV4-2 and TRBJ2-3; a weak D match, TRBD1 (7 bases). V was pared by 0 bases and J by 6 bases, with 16 bases between. In germline, CDR1 is LGHNA, CDR2 YNFKEQ. This CDR3 region has 16 residues. As DNA, the CDR3 is TGTGCCAGCAGCCAAGATCCCAGGTCAGGGGGGGATACGCAGTATTTT. Protein product: CASSQDPRSGGDTQYF.

This chain links TRBV28 with TRBJ2-5; D is perhaps TRBD1 (5 bases). With 2 bases removed from V and 5 bases from J, the gap between germline ends came to 9 bases. CDR1 MDHEN and CDR2 SYDVKM come from the germline V gene. The CDR3 covers 13 residues. The DNA of the CDR3 is TGTGCCAGCAGTTTAACCAGGGTGGAGACCCAGTACTTC. Protein sequence: CASSLTRVETQYF.

V and J are TRBV7-3 and TRBJ2-1; D is possibly TRBD1 (6 bases). V was trimmed by 2 bases and J by 4 bases, leaving 12 bases between them. Germline V lookup: CDR1 SGHTA, CDR2 FQGTGA. The CDR3 loop spans 15 amino acids. The CDR3 loop is CASSLAARGYNEQFF. DNA for the CDR3: TGTGCCAGCAGCTTAGCGGCAAGGGGGTACAATGAGCAGTTCTTC.

The sample holds one count of this clone. This chain links TRBV5-1 with TRBJ2-5; D unclear. The germline V gene encodes CDR1 SGHRS and CDR2 YFSETQ. V was pared by 0 bases and J by 2 bases, with 5 bases between. This CDR3 spans 13 amino acids. CDR3 sequence (DNA): TGCGCCAGCAGCTTGGGTTCGCAAGAGACCCAGTACTTC. Amino acid sequence: CASSLGSQETQYF. The whole variable domain, remainder taken from reference TRBV5-1 and TRBJ2-5, is KAGVTQTPRYLIKTRGQQVTLSCSPISGHRSVSWYQQTPGQGLQFLFEYFSETQRNKGNFPGRFSGRQFSNSRSEMNVSTLELGDSALYLCASSLGSQETQYFGPGTRLLVL.

The CDR3: CATSREGGSYNEQFF. For the CDR3, the DNA is TGTGCCACCAGCAGAGAGGGGGGGTCCTACAATGAGCAGTTCTTC. The chain combines TRBV15 with TRBJ2-1; 7 positions match TRBD2. V lost 0 bases to trimming and J lost 1 base; unmatched junction nucleotides: 0. The CDR3 totals 15 residues. Germline V gives CDR1 LNHNV, CDR2 YYDKDF (reference sequence). Filled out from reference TRBV15 and TRBJ2-1, the complete variable domain reads DAMVIQNPRYQVTQFGKPVTLSCSQTLNHNVMYWYQQKSSQAPKLLFHYYDKDFNNEADTPDNFQSRRPNTSFCFLDIRSPGLGDTAMYLCATSREGGSYNEQFFGPGTRLTVL.

The V gene is TRBV5-1, the J gene TRBJ2-5; 7 positions agree with TRBD2. Germline CDR1 is SGHRS and CDR2 is YFSETQ. After removal of 0 bases from V and 4 bases from J, the junction contained 12 bases not matched to a gene. The CDR3 consists of 17 residues. The CDR3 spells CASSLVGGGRVLETQYF. Here the CDR3 DNA reads TGCGCCAGCAGCTTGGTCGGCGGAGGGAGGGTTTTAGAGACCCAGTACTTC.

This chain uses TRBV11-3 with TRBJ2-7; weak D call: TRBD1 (6 bases). V gave up 5 bases and J gave up 1 base, with 12 bases separating them. The CDR3 spans 14 residues. Germline loops: CDR1 SGHNT, CDR2 YENEEA. CDR3 sequence: CASSPGQLSYEQYF. CDR3 nucleotides: TGTGCCAGCAGCCCAGGACAGCTATCCTACGAGCAGTACTTC.